This T cell receptor beta chain was documented in a study of blood T cells in healthy people across ages. In the study overall: Every two T cells gave about one barcoded beta molecule via template switching.

Through a sample-barcoded 5' primer and a J-beta primer mix, a second PCR was run for roughly 6 to 12 cycles. TCRdb redid the calling of the 5' RACE reads with MiXCR, one entry per CDR3 protein. The table records over 1,500,000 distinct CDR3 sequences, 30% to 40% of them present only once. Germline V gene sequence: CDR1 MRHNA, CDR2 SNTAGT. The CDR3 has 15 amino acids. Trimming removed 3 bases at V and 5 bases at J, with 11 bases between. Many counts were recorded for this clonotype. The chain combines TRBV6-4 with TRBJ1-6, with D possibly being TRBD1 (5 bases). This receptor was identified in a human donor in good health. Sequencing was done on a sample of blood. This chain's CDR3 is CASSESGTHNSPLHF. DNA for the CDR3: TGTGCCAGCAGTGAGTCCGGGACCCATAATTCACCCCTCCACTTT.